Here is one TCR beta chain with its context. It was with 60 Vbeta and 13 Jbeta primers that the PCR ran. The repertoire was sequenced with immunoSEQ multiplex PCR; TCRdb's copy has only in-frame clones and lacks some. Of fewer than 200,000 clones listed, about four fifths are singletons. This sample was included in a study of cytomegalovirus exposure and HLA in healthy donors. Sequencing used PBMCs. The clonotype was recovered from a woman younger than 45 in good health and CMV-seropositive.

In DNA, the CDR3 is TGTGCCAGTAGTATACGTTCAGGGATCCGGCCTCAGCCCCAGCATTTT. It is translated as CASSIRSGIRPQPQHF. The chain carries TRBV19 and TRBJ1-5; D perhaps matches TRBD1 (5 bases). Trimming pared 2 bases from V and 6 bases from J, leaving 17 bases between. The CDR3 consists of 16 residues. Germline CDR1 LNHDA, CDR2 SQIVND (reference sequence).